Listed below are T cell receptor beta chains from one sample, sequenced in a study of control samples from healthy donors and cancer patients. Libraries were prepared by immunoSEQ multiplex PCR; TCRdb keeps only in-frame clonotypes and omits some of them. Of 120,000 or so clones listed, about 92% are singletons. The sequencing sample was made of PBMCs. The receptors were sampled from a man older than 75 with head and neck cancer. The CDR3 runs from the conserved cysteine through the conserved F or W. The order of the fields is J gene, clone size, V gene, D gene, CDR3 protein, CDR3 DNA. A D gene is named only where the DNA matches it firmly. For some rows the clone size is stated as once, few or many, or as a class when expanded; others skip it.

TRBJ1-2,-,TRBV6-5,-,CASSYWAADYGYTF,TGTGCCAGCAGTTATTGGGCAGCCGACTATGGCTACACCTTC
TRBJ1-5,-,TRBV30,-,CAWSAPGSDQPQHF,TGTGCCTGGAGCGCCCCGGGGAGTGATCAGCCCCAGCATTTT
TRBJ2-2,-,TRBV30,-,CAWSVLEGYAGELFF,TGTGCCTGGAGTGTACTCGAGGGGTACGCCGGGGAGCTGTTTTTT
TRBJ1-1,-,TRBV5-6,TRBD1,CASSFRQGGTEAFF,TGTGCCAGCAGCTTCCGTCAGGGGGGCACTGAAGCTTTCTTT
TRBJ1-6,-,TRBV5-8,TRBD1,CASSSVTGGNSPLHF,TGTGCCAGCAGCTCCGTTACAGGGGGTAATTCACCCCTCCACTTT
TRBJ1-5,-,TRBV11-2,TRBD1,CASSSLQGAGQPQHF,TGTGCCAGCAGCTCCTTACAGGGGGCGGGTCAGCCCCAGCATTTT
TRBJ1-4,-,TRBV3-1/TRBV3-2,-,CASSRKGFGDEKLFF,TGTGCCAGCAGCCGGAAGGGCTTCGGGGATGAAAAACTGTTTTTT
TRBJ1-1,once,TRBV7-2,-,CASSPYQGLTEAFF,TGTGCCAGCAGCCCCTACCAAGGCCTCACTGAAGCTTTCTTT
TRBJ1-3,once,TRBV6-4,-,CASRGSEMSSGNTIYF,TGTGCCAGCAGGGGGTCAGAAATGAGCTCTGGAAACACCATATATTTT
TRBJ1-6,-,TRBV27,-,CASRSGGSPLHF,TGTGCCAGTAGATCCGGGGGGTCACCCCTCCACTTT
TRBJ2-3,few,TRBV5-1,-,CASSGPRGLEITDTQYF,TGCGCCAGCAGCGGTCCCCGTGGTCTAGAGATCACAGATACGCAGTATTTT
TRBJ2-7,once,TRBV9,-,CASSPLGEAYEQYF,TGTGCCAGCAGCCCCCTGGGAGAGGCCTACGAGCAGTACTTC
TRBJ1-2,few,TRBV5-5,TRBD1,CASSRDRVLGYTF,TGTGCCAGCAGCCGGGACAGGGTATTAGGCTACACCTTC
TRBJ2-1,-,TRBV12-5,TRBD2,CASGLTTSGNSYNEQFF,TGTGCTAGTGGTTTGACCACTAGCGGGAATTCCTACAATGAGCAGTTCTTC
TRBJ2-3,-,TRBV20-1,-,CSASPTEDTQYF,TGCAGTGCTAGTCCCACTGAAGATACGCAGTATTTT
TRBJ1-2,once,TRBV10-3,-,CAISEFQTPNYGYTF,TGTGCCATCAGTGAGTTTCAGACTCCCAATTATGGCTACACCTTC
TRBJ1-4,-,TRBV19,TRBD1,CASSDRVTNEKLFF,TGTGCCAGCTCAGACAGGGTAACTAATGAAAAACTGTTTTTT
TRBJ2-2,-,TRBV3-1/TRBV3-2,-,CASSPPSWTGELFF,TGTGCCAGCAGCCCCCCATCTTGGACCGGGGAGCTGTTTTTT
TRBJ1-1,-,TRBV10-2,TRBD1,CASTWGQGDAFF,TGCGCCAGCACCTGGGGACAGGGGGATGCTTTCTTT
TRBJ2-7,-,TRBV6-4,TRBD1,CASSTDRDEQYF,TGTGCCAGCAGTACGGACAGGGACGAGCAGTACTTC
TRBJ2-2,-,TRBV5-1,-,CASSTQQGTGELFF,TGCGCCAGCAGCACCCAACAGGGAACCGGGGAGCTGTTTTTT
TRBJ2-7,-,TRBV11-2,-,CASSLSPGRYEQYF,TGTGCCAGCAGCTTAAGCCCAGGGCGGTACGAGCAGTACTTC
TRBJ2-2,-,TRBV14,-,CASSQRGTTGELFF,TGTGCCAGCAGCCAGAGAGGAACGACCGGGGAGCTGTTTTTT
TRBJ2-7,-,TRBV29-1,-,CSAVGPNGEQYF,TGCAGCGCCGTCGGACCCAACGGAGAGCAGTACTTC
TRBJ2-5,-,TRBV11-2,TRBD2,CASTRAGGVQETQYF,TGTGCCAGCACCCGAGCGGGGGGGGTCCAAGAGACCCAGTACTTC
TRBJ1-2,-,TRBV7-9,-,CASSSTGPSLRDGYTF,TGTGCCAGCAGCTCTACAGGGCCGTCGTTAAGAGATGGCTACACCTTC
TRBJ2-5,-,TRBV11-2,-,CASAGGRETQYF,TGTGCCAGCGCAGGGGGGCGAGAGACCCAGTACTTC
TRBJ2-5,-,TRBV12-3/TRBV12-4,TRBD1,CASSPGQVAAQYF,TGTGCCAGCAGCCCGGGACAGGTGGCCGCCCAGTACTTC
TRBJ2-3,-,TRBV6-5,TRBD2,CASSGRWADTQYF,TGTGCCAGCAGCGGGAGGTGGGCAGATACGCAGTATTTT
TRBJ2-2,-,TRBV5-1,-,CASRASMAGRGELFF,TGCGCCAGCAGAGCTTCAATGGCTGGTCGTGGGGAGCTGTTTTTT
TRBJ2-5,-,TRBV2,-,CASAILRQETQYF,TGTGCCAGCGCGATTCTCCGGCAAGAGACCCAGTACTTC
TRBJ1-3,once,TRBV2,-,CASSEGSGSGNTIYF,TGTGCCAGCAGTGAGGGGTCCGGCTCTGGAAACACCATATATTTT
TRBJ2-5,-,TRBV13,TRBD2,CASSLRSGAHQETQYF,TGTGCCAGCAGCTTAAGGAGCGGGGCCCACCAAGAGACCCAGTACTTC
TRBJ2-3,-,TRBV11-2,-,CASSLGLLFDTQYF,TGTGCCAGCAGCTTAGGGCTTCTCTTCGATACGCAGTATTTT
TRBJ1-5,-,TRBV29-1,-,CSVGDSNQPQHF,TGCAGCGTTGGGGATAGCAATCAGCCCCAGCATTTT
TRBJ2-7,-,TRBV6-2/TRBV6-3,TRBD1,CASSFLFAGTGFEQYF,TGTGCCAGCAGTTTCCTATTTGCAGGGACAGGGTTCGAGCAGTACTTC
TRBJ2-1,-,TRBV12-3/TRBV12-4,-,CASSVTSNNEQFF,TGTGCCAGCAGCGTTACTAGCAACAATGAGCAGTTCTTC
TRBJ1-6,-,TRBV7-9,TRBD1,CASSLEGTASPLHF,TGTGCCAGCAGCTTAGAGGGGACAGCTTCACCCCTCCACTTT
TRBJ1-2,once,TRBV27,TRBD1,CASSPATGVPLYGYTF,TGTGCCAGCAGTCCAGCGACAGGGGTCCCCCTCTATGGCTACACCTTC
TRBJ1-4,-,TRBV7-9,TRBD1,CASSKGQGVEKLFF,TGTGCCAGCAGCAAGGGACAGGGGGTAGAAAAACTGTTTTTT
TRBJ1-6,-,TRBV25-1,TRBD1,CASRETGIGLNSPLHF,TGTGCCAGCAGAGAGACAGGGATTGGCTTAAATTCACCCCTCCACTTT